This T cell receptor beta chain was documented in a study of T cells in Graves' hyperthyroidism and ophthalmopathy. Regions amplified from RNA transcripts were the TCR beta CDR3 regions. A set of HTBI primers served as the primers for a first-round RT-PCR of the TCR CDR3. TCRdb reprocessed the multiplex PCR reads via MiXCR and lists one record per CDR3 protein. The profile covers 450,000 to 650,000 distinct CDR3 sequences, with about 15% appearing a single time and roughly 18% taken by the ten largest. In its sample, this clonotype was seen many times. The sequenced material came from blood. The source of this sequence is a woman under 30 with Graves' ophthalmopathy.

The CDR3 reads CSASGAGRNTEAFF. CDR3 coding DNA: TGCAGTGCTTCCGGGGCAGGTAGGAACACTGAAGCTTTCTTT. The rearrangement links TRBV20-1 to TRBJ1-1; TRBD1 might be the D (5 bases). Trimming pared 5 bases from V and 1 base from J, leaving 14 bases between. The CDR3 consists of 14 residues. Looked up from germline, CDR1 is DFQATT and CDR2 is SNEGSKA (reference sequence).